This TCR beta chain was sequenced in a study of blood T cell repertoires in COVID-19 (dated by TCRdb to about 2020). Looking at the study overall: Samples from collaborators originated in the United States, Italy and Spain and spanned both the acute and convalescent phases of COVID-19. The material from the prospective study consisted of cDNA or gDNA derived from T cells, B-cell-depleted T cells, or PBMCs. Deeply sampled blood TCRbeta repertoires from subjects exposed to, actively infected with, or recovered from COVID-19 were included in the dataset. The repertoires were released in a freely available public database intended as a resource for research on the immune response to SARS-CoV-2. Samples were obtained from the ongoing ImmuneRACE study (first 160 participants) and from some 1,200 subjects provided by 6 global collaborators. The sample metadata nearly always contained a de-identified subject ID, COVID-19 status, age in years and sex. Where HLA class I and class II types were available, the types were taken from metadata supplied by the sample provider, not from assay-based typing. What the work shows at the level of the full study, not this receptor alone: The quantity of clinical and demographic metadata differed by source and by participant and was supplied without curation.

At one collaborating source in Seattle, patients were enrolled during active infection and were followed longitudinally through the course of disease. Collaborating institutions collected whole blood in K2EDTA tubes following their own protocols. For TCRbeta analysis, collaborators shipped samples as frozen whole blood, isolated PBMCs, or DNA extracted from either of those sample types. In regard to this clone: The clone's antigen remains unknown. The input lacks base qualities; no much larger clone sits a single base away.

The immunoSEQ Assay, a bias-controlled multiplex PCR, was used to amplify TCRbeta CDR3 regions from genomic DNA. Processing in the source paper ran as follows. Nucleated cell counts per sample were estimated from amplification of reference gene primers within the assay. Sequence reads were collapsed and filtered to measure the absolute abundance of every unique TCRbeta CDR3 rearrangement. For each sample, productive Simpson clonality was calculated as the square root of Simpson's diversity index across productive rearrangements. As stored in TCRdb, this immuneACCESS dataset retains in-frame rearrangements with V and J assigned. A fraction of the clones does not appear; measured against another copy, unresolved V genes explain less than half of the discrepancy, and the remainder lacks a known reason. V and J calls and clone size are given by that table; D and trimming were obtained from the DNA. This sample is represented by 300,000 to 400,000 clones; around 87% of them were singletons. The ten largest clones capture about 2.5% of the sample.

Measured from the cysteine to the phenylalanine, the CDR3 is 13 residues long. Only the CDR3 region is kept as DNA, spanning 39 bases read in frame from base 1. CDR1 and CDR2 are read off the germline V gene as SGHRS and YFSETQ. The germline ends are 10 bases apart after V is trimmed by 2 bases and J by 4 bases. This sequence originates from a woman aged 60-75 years with COVID-19, enrolled during active disease. The specimen was peripheral blood. The V gene is TRBV5-1 and the J gene is TRBJ2-7; the best D guess is TRBD1, with 6 bases matching. The nucleotide sequence reads as follows: TGCGCCAGCAGCTTCAGACAGGAATACGAGCAGTACTTC. It codes for CASSFRQEYEQYF.